This T cell receptor beta chain emerged from a study of shared clonotypes between healthy human individuals. V lost 1 base and J lost 0, with 5 bases in between. Germline V gene sequence: CDR1 SGHRS, CDR2 YFSETQ. The CDR3 spans 14 residues. When replicate PCRs were run on sorted subsets, they used approximately 0.2 ug DNA, approximately 33,000 T cell genomes. Sequenced by immunoSEQ multiplex PCR; TCRdb stores in-frame clones only, minus some. The sample shows approximately 2,000,000 clones, about nine tenths of them seen only once. The clonotype comes from a man between 18 and 35 years old in good health. Some clones in this sample may be carry-over from other donors' samples. The sample consisted of naive CD4+ T cells from PBMCs. Subset noted: CD45RA+ positively selected. The chain recombines TRBV5-1 with TRBJ1-3; D call uncertain. The CDR3 nucleotides are TGCGCCAGCAGCTTGTACCGCTCTGGAAACACCATATATTTT. Amino acids: CASSLYRSGNTIYF.